These T cell receptor beta chains were read from a single sample in a study of CD8 T cells in ankylosing spondylitis. TCRdb independently ran MiXCR on the 5' RACE reads; one entry per CDR3 protein. The sample includes fewer than 250,000 distinct CDR3 sequences, roughly 24% of them seen just once. The sample taken for sequencing was blood, either unsorted or a sorted T cell fraction (not recorded which). These receptors came from a male donor with ankylosing spondylitis or in good health (not recorded which). Both conserved end residues are part of each CDR3. The D gene is left open where the match is weak. Rows may omit the clone size; those that give it use once, few, many or a size class.

abundance	j_gene	d_gene	v_gene	CDR3aa	CDR3nt
NA	TRBJ2-5	TRBD2	TRBV29-1	CSVLAGSQETQYF	TGCAGCGTTTTAGCGGGATCACAAGAGACCCAGTACTTC
NA	TRBJ2-1	NA	TRBV29-1	CSVGPYNEQFF	TGCAGCGTCGGTCCCTACAATGAGCAGTTCTTC
many	TRBJ2-3	TRBD1	TRBV18	CASSPPDRVADTQYF	TGTGCCAGCTCACCACCGGACAGGGTGGCAGATACGCAGTATTTT
NA	TRBJ2-4	TRBD1	TRBV7-2	CASSGGDRTYLF	TGTGCCAGCAGCGGAGGGGACAGGACCTACCTCTTC
few	TRBJ2-5	NA	TRBV4-1	CASSQNRPETQYF	TGCGCCAGCAGCCAGAACCGTCCGGAGACCCAGTACTTC
NA	TRBJ2-2	NA	TRBV12-3/TRBV12-4	CASSGRSAGELFF	TGTGCCAGCAGCGGACGCTCAGCCGGGGAGCTGTTTTTT
NA	TRBJ2-3	TRBD2	TRBV29-1	CSVSGRAVEKDTQYF	TGCAGCGTCTCCGGGAGGGCCGTGGAGAAAGATACGCAGTATTTT
few	TRBJ2-7	TRBD2	TRBV5-1	CASSPRAGRSYEQYF	TGCGCCAGCAGCCCTAGAGCGGGACGCTCCTACGAGCAGTACTTC
few	TRBJ1-2	NA	TRBV12-3/TRBV12-4	CASSLAHGYTF	TGTGCCAGCAGTTTAGCACATGGCTACACCTTC
many	TRBJ1-2	NA	TRBV6-5	CASSYEGRPNYGYTF	TGTGCCAGCAGTTACGAGGGCAGACCTAACTATGGCTACACCTTC
NA	TRBJ2-1	NA	TRBV24-1	CATSDKRGQSSYNEQFF	TGTGCCACCAGTGACAAACGGGGCCAAAGCTCCTACAATGAGCAGTTCTTC
many	TRBJ2-5	NA	TRBV20-1	CSARMLGVGETQYF	TGCAGTGCTAGAATGTTAGGGGTGGGAGAGACCCAGTACTTC
NA	TRBJ2-7	TRBD1	TRBV20-1	CSAVTGGSYEQYF	TGCAGTGCTGTAACAGGGGGTTCCTACGAGCAGTACTTC
few	TRBJ2-1	TRBD1	TRBV20-1	CSAARTGTAREQFF	TGCAGTGCCGCCCGTACCGGGACAGCCCGTGAGCAGTTCTTC
NA	TRBJ2-1	TRBD2	TRBV19	CASSKAGASYNEQFF	TGTGCCAGTAGTAAAGCGGGAGCCTCCTACAATGAGCAGTTCTTC
NA	TRBJ1-1	TRBD1	TRBV12-3/TRBV12-4	CASRVIRGRNTEAFF	TGTGCCAGCAGGGTAATCAGGGGGCGAAACACTGAAGCTTTCTTT
NA	TRBJ2-3	NA	TRBV29-1	CSVEPGSTDTQYF	TGCAGCGTTGAACCCGGGAGCACAGATACGCAGTATTTT
NA	TRBJ2-7	TRBD1	TRBV29-1	CSEGQVSYEQYF	TGCAGCGAGGGACAGGTCTCCTACGAGCAGTACTTC
many	TRBJ1-2	TRBD1	TRBV2	CASSEGQGGYYGYTF	TGTGCCAGCAGTGAGGGCCAGGGGGGATACTATGGCTACACCTTC
many	TRBJ1-3	NA	TRBV4-2	CASSQDARGINTIYF	TGTGCCAGCAGCCAAGATGCCAGGGGCATAAACACCATATATTTT
NA	TRBJ2-5	NA	TRBV29-1	CSAVDRTRETQYF	TGCAGCGCCGTGGACAGAACAAGGGAGACCCAGTACTTC
few	TRBJ2-5	NA	TRBV12-3/TRBV12-4	CASSLVPFQETQYF	TGTGCCAGCAGTTTAGTTCCATTCCAAGAGACCCAGTACTTC
NA	TRBJ2-3	TRBD2	TRBV5-6	CASSNGLARRDTQYF	TGTGCCAGCAGTAACGGACTAGCGAGAAGAGATACGCAGTATTTT
NA	TRBJ1-5	NA	TRBV20-1	CSARRQDLLKSNQPQHF	TGCAGTGCTAGACGGCAGGATCTCCTCAAGAGCAATCAGCCCCAGCATTTT
many	TRBJ1-1	TRBD1	TRBV5-1	CASSPGTGGYSEAFF	TGCGCCAGCAGCCCCGGGACAGGGGGGTATTCTGAAGCTTTCTTT
NA	TRBJ2-3	TRBD2	TRBV4-3	CASSQDVDSGRDTQYF	TGCGCCAGCAGCCAAGATGTTGATAGCGGGAGAGATACGCAGTATTTT
many	TRBJ1-5	NA	TRBV12-3/TRBV12-4	CASSLNQPQHF	TGTGCCAGCAGTTTAAATCAGCCCCAGCATTTT
many	TRBJ2-2	NA	TRBV29-1	CSVTRTDNTGELFF	TGCAGCGTAACCCGGACAGACAACACCGGGGAGCTGTTTTTT
few	TRBJ2-5	NA	TRBV20-1	CSARAWTQETQYF	TGCAGTGCTCGAGCCTGGACCCAAGAGACCCAGTACTTC
many	TRBJ1-5	NA	TRBV7-8	CASSLAAGTNGNQPQHF	TGTGCCAGCAGCTTAGCGGCGGGGACTAACGGCAATCAGCCCCAGCATTTT
NA	TRBJ1-2	NA	TRBV5-5	CASSLQETRAYGYTF	TGTGCCAGCAGCTTGCAGGAAACGCGTGCCTATGGCTACACCTTC
many	TRBJ2-3	TRBD1	TRBV12-3/TRBV12-4	CASSLVQGAIDTQYF	TGTGCCAGCAGTTTAGTACAGGGGGCTATAGATACGCAGTATTTT
NA	TRBJ2-4	TRBD1	TRBV4-2	CASSQLRGQGDLIHTAKNIQYF	TGTGCCAGCAGCCAACTTCGTGGACAGGGTGATTTAATCCATACTGCCAAAAACATTCAGTACTTC
few	TRBJ1-5	NA	TRBV20-1	CSASETGYNQPQHF	TGCAGTGCTAGTGAAACAGGTTACAATCAGCCCCAGCATTTT
NA	TRBJ2-2	NA	TRBV12-3/TRBV12-4	CASSPGGETGELFF	TGTGCCAGCAGCCCGGGGGGCGAGACCGGGGAGCTGTTTTTT
many	TRBJ2-7	NA	TRBV6-1	CASSPDRPPYEQYF	TGTGCCAGCAGCCCAGACAGGCCCCCCTACGAGCAGTACTTC
many	TRBJ1-5	TRBD1	TRBV28	CASSIGTVSNQPQHF	TGTGCCAGCAGCATAGGGACAGTTAGCAATCAGCCCCAGCATTTT
many	TRBJ1-1	NA	TRBV20-1	CSASDGGTEAFF	TGCAGTGCTAGTGACGGGGGCACTGAAGCTTTCTTT
NA	TRBJ2-5	TRBD1	TRBV29-1	CSVVTGIEEGQYF	TGCAGCGTTGTGACAGGGATCGAAGAGGGCCAGTACTTC
NA	TRBJ2-5	NA	TRBV20-1	CSAHRDSETQYF	TGCAGTGCTCATCGGGACTCAGAGACCCAGTACTTC
NA	TRBJ2-1	NA	TRBV12-3/TRBV12-4	CASSLSGGANNEQFF	TGTGCCAGCAGTTTATCCGGGGGCGCAAACAATGAGCAGTTCTTC
NA	TRBJ2-1	TRBD2	TRBV4-1	CASSQVFSGTGNEQFF	TGCGCCAGCAGCCAAGTTTTTAGCGGGACTGGGAATGAGCAGTTCTTC
many	TRBJ1-2	NA	TRBV11-2	CASSLTDGYGYTF	TGTGCCAGCAGCTTGACAGATGGGTATGGCTACACCTTC
NA	TRBJ2-1	TRBD2	TRBV6-5	CASSFRLAGPYNEQFF	TGTGCCAGCAGTTTCCGACTAGCGGGACCCTACAATGAGCAGTTCTTC
many	TRBJ1-1	NA	TRBV3-1	CASSQRGVTEAFF	TGTGCCAGCAGCCAAAGGGGGGTAACTGAAGCTTTCTTT
NA	TRBJ2-3	NA	TRBV9	CASSARYGDTQYF	TGTGCCAGCAGCGCGAGATACGGAGATACGCAGTATTTT